The 10 T cell receptor beta chains below come from one sample, sequenced in a study of blood T cell repertoires in COVID-19 (dated by TCRdb to 2018 to 2021). Receptor amplification or capture employed the immunoSEQ multiplex PCR assay. TCRdb re-hosts the immuneACCESS table, in-frame sequences only. Its copies lack some clones; in the studies checked, an unresolved V gene accounts for under half of them, and the cause for the rest is not known. This sample has about 220,000 clones in its table, and 80% to 85% of those were observed once. The ten largest clones represent less than 2.5% of the sample. Sequencing used peripheral blood. Receptors were obtained from a woman aged 60-75 years with acute or convalescent COVID-19.

This clone was detected only once. This chain joins TRBV6-5 and TRBJ2-5, with TRBD1 as a possible D gene (5 bases). The CDR3 extends over 14 amino acids. Per the germline V gene, CDR1 is MNHEY and CDR2 is SVGAGI. V dropped 5 bases and J dropped 3 bases, with 13 bases sitting between them. CDR3 sequence reads: CASSPRAGKETQYF. The CDR3 coding sequence is TGTGCCAGCAGTCCCCGGGCAGGGAAAGAGACCCAGTACTTC.

This chain uses TRBV11-1 with TRBJ1-6; TRBD1 is a possible D gene (6 bases). The ends were cut back, 3 bases at V and 6 bases at J, with 9 bases in the middle. The CDR3 runs to 14 residues. CDR1 is SGHAT and CDR2 is FQDESV in the germline V gene (reference sequence). CDR3 bases: TGTGCCAGCAGCTTGGGGACACCTAATTCACCCCTCCACTTT. Translation: CASSLGTPNSPLHF.

The chain couples TRBV12-5 to TRBJ1-2, with D unresolved. Germline V gene data show CDR1 as LGHNT and CDR2 as FRNRAP. The CDR3 contains 12 residues. Trimming left V 6 bases short and J 6 bases short, with 11 bases between. CDR3 DNA sequence: TGTGCTAGTGGCTGGGGAGGACATGGCTACACCTTC. Its protein product is CASGWGGHGYTF.

The chain combines TRBV27 with TRBJ2-3, with a tentative D call TRBD2 (5 bases). In germline, CDR1 is MNHEY, CDR2 SMNVEV (reference sequence). The V end was cut by 2 bases, the J end by 5 bases, with 14 bases between. The CDR3 is 15 residues long. CDR3 sequence (DNA): TGTGCCAGCAGTTTAAGGTCTAGCCGACGAGATACGCAGTATTTT. Protein: CASSLRSSRRDTQYF.

The chain links TRBV4-1 to TRBJ1-1; D perhaps matches TRBD1 (6 bases). Per the germline V gene, CDR1 is MGHRA and CDR2 is YSYEKL. The V and J ends lost 0 bases and 10 bases respectively, with 18 bases between them. The CDR3 is 15 residues long. The CDR3 DNA reads as TGCGCCAGCAGCCAAGATTGGCCAGGGGAGAACATAGCTTTCTTT. It encodes CASSQDWPGENIAFF.

The genes are TRBV7-9 and TRBJ1-2, with D possibly matching TRBD1 (6 bases). V lost 1 base to trimming and J lost 4 bases, with 7 bases between them. The length of the CDR3 is 13 residues. In germline, CDR1 is SEHNR, CDR2 FQNEAQ (reference sequence). CDR3 amino acids: CASSLGTVYGYTF. CDR3 coding DNA: TGTGCCAGCAGCTTAGGGACAGTCTATGGCTACACCTTC.

The chain employs TRBV7-9 and TRBJ1-3; D uncertain. CDR1 and CDR2 from the germline V gene are SEHNR and FQNEAQ (reference sequence). The CDR3 extends over 13 amino acids. V lost 6 bases, J lost 4 bases, and 10 bases lay in between. The DNA for the CDR3 is TGTGCCAGCAGGGTGGGGAGCGGAAACACCATATATTTT. Translation: CASRVGSGNTIYF.

The rearrangement uses TRBV28 and TRBJ1-1, with D tentatively TRBD1 (5 bases). This CDR3 has 15 residues. Germline lookup yields CDR1 MDHEN and CDR2 SYDVKM. V was shortened by 6 bases and J by 8 bases, with 22 bases between the two germline ends. The CDR3 is CASSPLGQGKREAFF. The CDR3 DNA is TGTGCCAGCAGCCCCCTAGGGCAGGGAAAGAGAGAAGCTTTCTTT.

This chain uses TRBV7-9 with TRBJ1-1, with a possible D match to TRBD1 (6 bases). This CDR3 has 15 residues. Trimming pared 1 base from V and 3 bases from J, leaving 12 bases between. Germline CDR1 and CDR2: SEHNR and FQNEAQ (reference sequence). The CDR3 DNA reads TGTGCCAGCAGCTTAGGCAGGGGTGTGTACACTGAAGCTTTCTTT. Translated, it gives CASSLGRGVYTEAFF. Supplemented by reference TRBV7-9 and TRBJ1-1, the full variable domain reads DTGVSQNPRHKITKRGQNVTFRCDPISEHNRLYWYRQTLGQGPEFLTYFQNEAQLEKSRLLSDRFSAERPKGSFSTLEIQRTEQGDSAMYLCASSLGRGVYTEAFFGQGTRLTVV.

The chain couples TRBV11-2 to TRBJ1-2, with TRBD1 as a possible D gene (6 bases). The V and J ends lost 3 bases and 4 bases respectively, with 9 bases between them. The germline CDR1 and CDR2 sequences are SGHAT and FQNNGV. The CDR3 loop spans 13 amino acids. CDR3 DNA sequence: TGTGCCAGCAGCTTGACACAGGGCTATGGCTACACCTTC. Encoded protein: CASSLTQGYGYTF.